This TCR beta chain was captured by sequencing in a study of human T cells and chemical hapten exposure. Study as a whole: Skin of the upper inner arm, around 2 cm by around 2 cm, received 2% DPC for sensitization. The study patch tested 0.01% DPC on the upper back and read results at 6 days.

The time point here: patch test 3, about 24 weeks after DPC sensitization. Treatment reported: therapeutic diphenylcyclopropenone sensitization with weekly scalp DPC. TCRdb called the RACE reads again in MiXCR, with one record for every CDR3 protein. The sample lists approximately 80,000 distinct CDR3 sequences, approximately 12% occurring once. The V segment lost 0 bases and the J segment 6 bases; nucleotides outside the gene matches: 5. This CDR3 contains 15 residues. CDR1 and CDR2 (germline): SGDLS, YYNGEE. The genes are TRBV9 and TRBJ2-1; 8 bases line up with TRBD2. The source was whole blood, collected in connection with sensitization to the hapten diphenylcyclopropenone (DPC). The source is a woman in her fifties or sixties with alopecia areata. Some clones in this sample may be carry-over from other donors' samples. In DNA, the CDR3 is TGTGCCAGCAGCGTAGAGAGCGGGAGTCGCAATGAGCAGTTCTTC. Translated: CASSVESGSRNEQFF.